Following are 29 T cell receptor beta chains from one sample sequenced in a study of identical twins. TCRdb itself ran the 5' RACE reads through MiXCR, one entry per CDR3 protein. In the table there are 750,000 to 950,000 distinct CDR3 sequences, about 12% of which are singletons. The same specimen was also included in a second study, on yellow fever vaccine responses in identical twins.

The specimen was PBMCs. These receptors were taken from a woman in her late teens or twenties in good health.

Many counts were recorded for this clonotype. The V and J genes are TRBV7-9 and TRBJ1-4; D remains unclear. There are 12 residues in the CDR3. Germline CDR1 and CDR2: SEHNR and FQNEAQ (reference sequence). Trimming stripped 4 bases from V and 8 bases from J, with 8 bases between. The CDR3 DNA sequence: TGTGCCAGCAGCTACAGCTCCGAAAAACTGTTTTTT. Translated, it gives CASSYSSEKLFF.

CDR3: CSARVGLAGGNEQFF. CDR3 bases: TGCAGTGCTAGAGTCGGGCTAGCGGGAGGCAATGAGCAGTTCTTC. The chain carries TRBV20-1 and TRBJ2-1, with 11 bases that match TRBD2. Germline loops: CDR1 DFQATT, CDR2 SNEGSKA (reference sequence). Trimming took 1 base from V and 6 from J; bases not matched to a gene: 5. The CDR3 has 15 residues.

The table lists this clonotype with a few counts. This CDR3 reads CASSSRYEAFF. The CDR3 region has the DNA TGCGCCAGCAGCTCCCGTTATGAAGCTTTCTTT. The chain joins TRBV4-1 to TRBJ1-1; D remains ambiguous. Germline V CDR1 and CDR2: MGHRA, YSYEKL. The CDR3 is made up of 11 amino acids. V lost 5 bases, J lost 7 bases, and 8 bases lay in between.

The chain couples TRBV7-8 to TRBJ1-5; D call uncertain. Trimming took off 4 bases at V and 6 bases at J, with 13 bases between the two ends. CDR1 SGHVS and CDR2 FQNEAQ come from the germline V gene. The CDR3 runs to 14 residues. The CDR3 spells CASSSGMGSQPQHF. Written as DNA, the CDR3 is TGTGCCAGCAGCTCGGGCATGGGTAGTCAGCCCCAGCATTTT.

This clonotype was recorded a few times. The V call is TRBV12-3 or TRBV12-4, the J call TRBJ2-5, with D maybe TRBD1 (6 bases). V was pared by 7 bases and J by 2 bases, with 11 bases between. This CDR3 is built from 13 residues. CDR3 loop: CASTLDRQETQYF. CDR3 nucleotide sequence: TGTGCCAGCACCCTGGACAGACAAGAGACCCAGTACTTC.

This chain joins TRBV24-1 and TRBJ2-5; TRBD1 aligns across 8 bases. Germline CDR1 is KGHDR and CDR2 is SFDVKD. Losses at the gene ends were 3 bases for V and 4 bases for J; bases not matched to a gene: 3. The CDR3 runs to 14 residues. The CDR3 reads CATSDPRGRETQYF. The CDR3 nucleotides are TGTGCCACCAGTGATCCCAGGGGGCGAGAGACCCAGTACTTC.

This clonotype has just a few counts. J is TRBJ2-1 and V is TRBV5-1; 9 bases are a match to TRBD2. CDR1 and CDR2 (germline): SGHRS, YFSETQ. This CDR3 is built from 15 residues. Trimming cost V 0 bases and J 9 bases; bases outside gene matches: 7. CDR3 DNA sequence: TGCGCCAGCAGCTTGGGGACTAGCGAGGGTGCTGAGCAGTTCTTC. Protein product: CASSLGTSEGAEQFF.

A few counts support this clonotype. The chain uses TRBV5-1 and TRBJ1-2; 7 nucleotides line up with TRBD1. CDR1 is SGHRS, CDR2 YFSETQ, per germline. J gave up 4 bases and V 5 bases, and 8 bases lay outside the gene matches. The CDR3 has 14 residues. For the CDR3, the DNA is TGCGCCAGCAGAGAGACAGGGTACGGCTATGGCTACACCTTC. Translated: CASRETGYGYGYTF.

This clonotype was observed a few times. The chain joins TRBV15 to TRBJ2-5; 10 nucleotides align to TRBD1. This CDR3 has 20 amino acids. Germline CDR1 and CDR2: LNHNV and YYDKDF (reference sequence). J lost 1 base, V lost 2 bases, and 16 bases had no gene match. The DNA for the CDR3 is TGTGCCACCAGCAGATCATGGGCGGGGACAGGGGACCTGCTCCAAGAGACCCAGTACTTC. Translation gives CATSRSWAGTGDLLQETQYF.

The J gene is TRBJ2-3, the V gene TRBV12-3 or TRBV12-4, with 13 nucleotides matching TRBD2. Trimming took 7 bases from V and 4 from J; bases not matched to a gene: 20. The length of the CDR3 is 20 residues. The CDR3 DNA follows: TGTGCCAGCACCCCCTCGGATGGACTAGCGGGAGAAGTCCCTCCAGATACGCAGTATTTT. As protein: CASTPSDGLAGEVPPDTQYF.

This clonotype has a handful of counts. The chain couples TRBV20-1 to TRBJ2-7; 11 bases fit TRBD1. Germline V gene sequence: CDR1 DFQATT, CDR2 SNEGSKA (reference sequence). The V and J ends lost 0 bases and 2 bases, in that order; junction bases with no gene match: 6. The CDR3 is 16 residues long. CDR3 protein: CSARELGQGVTYEQYV. The CDR3 DNA reads TGCAGTGCTAGAGAGCTGGGACAGGGGGTTACCTACGAGCAGTACGTC.

V and J are TRBV27 and TRBJ2-1; D is perhaps TRBD1 or TRBD2 (5 bases each). The length of the CDR3 is 14 residues. CDR1 and CDR2 (germline): MNHEY, SMNVEV (reference sequence). The V and J ends lost 1 base and 7 bases respectively, with 11 bases between them. Here the CDR3 DNA reads TGTGCCAGCAGTTTATTTGTCAGGGAGAATGAGCAGTTCTTC. As protein: CASSLFVRENEQFF.

This sequence joins TRBV12-3 or TRBV12-4 and TRBJ2-1; 10 bases match TRBD2. V was pared by 5 bases and J by 4 bases, with 5 bases of the junction left unmatched. This CDR3 spans 15 amino acids. This CDR3 is CASSQREGIYNEQFF. The CDR3 DNA reads TGTGCCAGCAGTCAGCGGGAGGGGATATACAATGAGCAGTTCTTC.

This clonotype has a handful of counts. The CDR3 region has the DNA TGTGCCAGCAGCTTAGCAGCGGGGGGGCAAGAGACCCAGTACTTC. Its protein is CASSLAAGGQETQYF. The rearrangement links TRBV7-9 to TRBJ2-5, with 10 bases aligning to TRBD2. Germline CDR1 is SEHNR and CDR2 is FQNEAQ (reference sequence). V shed 0 bases and J 2 bases; nucleotides not matched to a gene: 0. The CDR3 runs 15 residues.

This clonotype has a handful of counts. V is TRBV6-1 and J is TRBJ2-2; the match to TRBD1 covers 12 bases. Trimming cost V 2 bases and J 7 bases; bases outside gene matches: 11. Germline V gives CDR1 MNHNS, CDR2 SASEGT. CDR3 length: 18 amino acids. CDR3 loop: CASSERPLGQGAGGELFF. CDR3 nucleotide sequence: TGTGCCAGCAGTGAACGACCTTTGGGACAGGGGGCTGGCGGGGAGCTGTTTTTT.

The sample holds a few counts of this clonotype. The rearrangement uses TRBV10-3 and TRBJ2-2, with no clear D. The CDR3 extends over 13 amino acids. Germline V lookup: CDR1 ENHRY, CDR2 SYGVKD. Trimming stripped 8 bases from V and 5 bases from J, with 12 bases between. In DNA form, the CDR3 reads TGTGCCATCGCCTCAGTTGATACCGGGGAGCTGTTTTTT. Its translation is CAIASVDTGELFF.

CDR3: CASSQVIRTSGWDNEQFF. The CDR3, as DNA: TGTGCCAGCAGCCAAGTTATCAGGACTAGCGGGTGGGACAATGAGCAGTTCTTC. The chain links TRBV3-1 to TRBJ2-1; 11 nucleotides match TRBD2. Trimming removed 1 base from V and 5 bases from J; junction bases left unmatched: 10. In germline, CDR1 is LGHDT, CDR2 YNNKEL (reference sequence). The CDR3 totals 18 residues.

This clonotype was recorded a few times. This rearrangement joins TRBV20-1 to TRBJ1-2; no definite D call. Germline CDR1 and CDR2: DFQATT and SNEGSKA (reference sequence). V lost 0 bases to trimming and J lost 3 bases, with 8 bases between them. There are 13 residues in the CDR3. Here the CDR3 DNA reads TGCAGTGCTAGAGATCCAGTGGACTATGGCTACACCTTC. Encoded protein: CSARDPVDYGYTF.

The V call is TRBV5-1, the J call TRBJ1-1; D gene uncertain. V lost 4 bases and J lost 3, with 10 bases in between. Germline V CDR1 and CDR2: SGHRS, YFSETQ. This CDR3 contains 13 residues. The CDR3 reads CASSPTSYTEAFF. The CDR3 nucleotides are TGCGCCAGCAGCCCCACAAGCTACACTGAAGCTTTCTTT.

This clonotype showed up just a few times. This chain joins TRBV5-6 and TRBJ1-6, with D maybe TRBD1 (5 bases). CDR1 is SGHDT and CDR2 is YYEEEE in the germline V gene. This CDR3 is built from 14 residues. Trimming stripped 5 bases from V and 7 bases from J, with 13 bases between. The CDR3 protein is CASRQFKGNSPLHF. DNA of the CDR3: TGTGCCAGCAGACAGTTCAAGGGGAATTCACCCCTCCACTTT.

The rearrangement uses TRBV15 and TRBJ2-3; D perhaps matches TRBD2 (6 bases). This CDR3 has 16 amino acids. Germline V gene data show CDR1 as LNHNV and CDR2 as YYDKDF (reference sequence). Trimming pared 4 bases from V and 2 bases from J, leaving 16 bases between. Here the CDR3 reads CATSNTYRDFTDTQYF. In nucleotides, the CDR3 is TGTGCCACCAGCAATACTTACCGGGACTTCACAGATACGCAGTATTTT.

The chain has TRBV3-1 and TRBJ2-7; no clear D. The CDR3 consists of 12 residues. CDR1 and CDR2 from the germline V gene are LGHDT and YNNKEL (reference sequence). The V end lost 1 base, the J end lost 5 bases, and 6 bases lay between the germline ends. The CDR3: CASSQVPHEQYF. CDR3 DNA sequence: TGTGCCAGCAGCCAAGTACCTCACGAGCAGTACTTC.

This clonotype was seen more than once but under ten times. The V and J genes are TRBV27 and TRBJ2-1, with D possibly being TRBD1 (6 bases). Trimming stripped 5 bases from V and 5 bases from J, with 19 bases between. This CDR3 has 16 amino acids. Per germline, CDR1 MNHEY and CDR2 SMNVEV (reference sequence). CDR3 DNA: TGTGCCAGCAGTCCATTAGGGTGGACAGACCACAATGAGCAGTTCTTC. It encodes CASSPLGWTDHNEQFF.

This clonotype was seen a handful of times. The chain is built from TRBV2 and TRBJ2-7; 10 bases are shared with TRBD2. V lost 5 bases to trimming and J lost 6 bases; unmatched junction nucleotides: 10. Germline lookup yields CDR1 SNHLY and CDR2 FYNNEI. The CDR3 consists of 15 residues. CDR3 region: CASSPGLAGATEQYF. CDR3 in DNA: TGTGCCAGCAGTCCGGGGCTAGCGGGGGCCACCGAGCAGTACTTC.

This clonotype was observed a handful of times. The chain is built from TRBV2 and TRBJ2-1; tentatively, D is TRBD1 or TRBD2 (5 bases each). The CDR3 is 16 amino acids. V was pared by 7 bases and J by 0 bases, with 16 bases between. The V gene's germline CDR1 is SNHLY and CDR2 FYNNEI. The CDR3 here is CASNGGPRSSYNEQFF. The CDR3 bases are TGTGCCAGCAATGGGGGTCCCCGGAGCTCCTACAATGAGCAGTTCTTC.

The V call is TRBV5-1, the J call TRBJ2-1, with no clear D. The germline gives CDR1 SGHRS, CDR2 YFSETQ. V shed 5 bases and J shed 0 bases, with 9 bases lying between them. The CDR3 covers 14 residues. CDR3 sequence (DNA): TGCGCCAGCAGTGCCAGGAGCTCCTACAATGAGCAGTTCTTC. Translation gives CASSARSSYNEQFF.

The chain is built from TRBV5-1 and TRBJ2-1; maybe TRBD2 (6 bases). The CDR3 runs to 19 residues. CDR1 is SGHRS, CDR2 YFSETQ, per germline. Trimming cost V 4 bases and J 0 bases, with 23 bases left between them. Here the CDR3 DNA reads TGCGCCAGCAGCCAAGGCGTGCCTCTTCTAGCGCACTCCTACAATGAGCAGTTCTTC. It encodes CASSQGVPLLAHSYNEQFF.

V and J are TRBV20-1 and TRBJ1-1, with D perhaps TRBD1 (5 bases). V was cut by 6 bases and J by 1 base, with 12 bases left in between. The germline CDR1 and CDR2 sequences are DFQATT and SNEGSKA (reference sequence). The CDR3 is made up of 13 amino acids. CDR3 residues: CSAKGPQNTEAFF. CDR3 DNA: TGCAGTGCCAAGGGGCCTCAGAACACTGAAGCTTTCTTT.

The V and J genes are TRBV12-3 or TRBV12-4 and TRBJ2-1; TRBD1 aligns across 8 bases. Trimming at V came to 2 bases and at J to 9 bases, leaving 9 bases not matched to a gene. The CDR3 is 15 amino acids. CDR3 in DNA: TGTGCCAGCAGTTTATCGGACAGGGAGTCGGGTGAGCAGTTCTTC. This codes for CASSLSDRESGEQFF.